These 3 T cell receptor beta chains came from one sample sequenced in a study of CD8 T cells in Susac syndrome. RNA, at about 0.45 to 1 ug, was reverse transcribed with random hexamers. TCRdb analysed the immunoSEQ multiplex PCR reads with MiXCR anew, one entry per CDR3 protein. The sample consists of fewer than 80,000 distinct CDR3 sequences, about 94% of them appearing once. Material for sequencing was CD8+ T cells from PBMCs. Receptors originate from a human donor with multiple sclerosis.

V and J are TRBV13 and TRBJ2-7; tentatively, D is TRBD2 (6 bases). V lost 5 bases, J lost 6 bases, and 20 bases lay in between. The CDR3 contains 15 residues. Germline CDR1 reads PRHDT; CDR2 reads FYEKMQ (reference sequence). CDR3 in amino acids: CASSPGTAAEGEQYF. The CDR3 coding sequence is TGTGCCAGCAGCCCCGGGACTGCGGCCGAGGGCGAGCAGTACTTC.

The V gene is TRBV6-5, the J gene TRBJ2-3, with D tentatively TRBD1 (6 bases). This CDR3 has 15 amino acids. The germline CDR1 and CDR2 sequences are MNHEY and SVGAGI. Trimming cost V 0 bases and J 2 bases, with 9 bases left between them. Here the CDR3 reads CASSYSGQNTDTQYF. In DNA, the CDR3 is TGTGCCAGCAGTTACTCAGGACAGAACACAGATACGCAGTATTTT.

The chain has TRBV27 and TRBJ2-3, with D possibly matching TRBD2 (5 bases). There are 12 residues in the CDR3. Trimming took 5 bases from V and 7 from J, leaving 10 bases between them. Germline V gives CDR1 MNHEY, CDR2 SMNVEV (reference sequence). CDR3 nucleotide sequence: TGTGCCAGCAGTCCGGACTCCCATACGCAGTATTTT. Its translation is CASSPDSHTQYF.